The source of this T cell receptor (beta chain) is a study of brain T cells in children with intractable seizures. The study, taken as a whole, reports: HCMV serostatus was not known, and viral specificity came from CDR3 similarity only.

Produced via immunoSEQ multiplex PCR; TCRdb's table is partial and in-frame only. The data hold about 350,000 clones, with about 93% observed a single time. Time point of the sample: blood from clinic visit 5 months post-surgery; TSC patient then seizure free. Before surgery, patients took at least one anti-epileptic drug. The germline V gene has CDR1 LNHDA and CDR2 SQIVND (reference sequence). CDR3 length equals 13 residues. V lost 5 bases, J lost 1 base, and 8 bases lay in between. To note about this clone: Its matching antigen is unknown.

The sequencing here drew on peripheral blood, taken roughly 5 months after surgery. This chain joins TRBV19 and TRBJ1-1; D is unclear. This sequence was found in a boy younger than two with tuberous sclerosis and intractable seizures. The CDR3 nucleotides read TGTGCCAGTAGTCGGACGGCGAACACTGAAGCTTTCTTT. It yields the protein CASSRTANTEAFF.